This T cell receptor beta chain is drawn from a study of CD8 T cells in cerebrospinal fluid in Alzheimer's disease. The CDR3 spans 15 residues. Germline CDR1 is LNHNV and CDR2 is YYDKDF (reference sequence). For each CDR3 protein, TCRdb gives one entry from its re-call of the 10x single-cell sequencing reads, without DNA. Across roughly 1,400 distinct CDR3 sequences, the top ten clones capture roughly 21% of the sample. Sequenced input: cerebrospinal fluid. The source of this sequence is a human donor with mild cognitive impairment. This sequence joins TRBV15 and TRBJ1-2; TCRdb's D call, TRBD1, is unchecked because there is no DNA. This CDR3 reads CATRSPPQGRDGYTF.